This T cell receptor beta chain was found in a study of blood T cell repertoires in COVID-19. Generated by immunoSEQ multiplex PCR, the TCRdb table keeps only in-frame clones and is missing some. The sample has about 280,000 clones, about 90% seen once. V was pared by 1 base and J by 1 base, with 13 bases between. The CDR3 length is 16 residues. Germline V gene lookup returns CDR1 SGHRS and CDR2 YFSETQ. The chain combines TRBV5-1 with TRBJ2-3; tentatively, D is TRBD1 (6 bases). The material sequenced was peripheral blood. The TCR was taken from a woman aged 45-59 years who had recovered from COVID-19. CDR3 amino acids: CASSLKPGHRTDTQYF. The DNA for the CDR3 is TGCGCCAGCAGCTTGAAACCGGGACACCGCACAGATACGCAGTATTTT.